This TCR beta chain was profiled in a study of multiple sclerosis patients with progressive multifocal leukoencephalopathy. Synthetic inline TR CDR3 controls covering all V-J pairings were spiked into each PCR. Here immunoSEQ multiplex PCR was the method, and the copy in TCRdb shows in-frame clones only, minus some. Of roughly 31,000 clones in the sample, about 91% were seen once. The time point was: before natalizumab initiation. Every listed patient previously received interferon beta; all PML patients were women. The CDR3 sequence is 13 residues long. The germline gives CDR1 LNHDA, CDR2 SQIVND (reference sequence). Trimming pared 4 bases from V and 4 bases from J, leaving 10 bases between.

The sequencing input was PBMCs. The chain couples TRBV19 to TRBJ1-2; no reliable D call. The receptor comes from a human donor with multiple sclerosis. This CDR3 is CASSTPPRYGYTF. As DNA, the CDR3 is TGTGCCAGTAGTACCCCACCCCGCTATGGCTACACCTTC.